This T cell receptor beta chain was found in a study of blood T cell repertoires in COVID-19. Sequenced by immunoSEQ multiplex PCR; TCRdb stores in-frame clones only, minus some. The sample contains 350,000 or so clones, over 85% of which appear only once. Source material: peripheral blood. The origin of this receptor is a woman aged 60-75 years with COVID-19, enrolled during active disease.

The CDR3: CASSPPGQNYGYTF. For the CDR3, the DNA is TGTGCCAGCAGCCCCCCTGGGCAAAACTATGGCTACACCTTC. This chain uses TRBV7-9 with TRBJ1-2; no firm D call. V lost 5 bases and J 2 bases, leaving 12 bases between the germline ends. CDR1 and CDR2 from the germline V gene are SEHNR and FQNEAQ (reference sequence). The CDR3 length is 14 residues.